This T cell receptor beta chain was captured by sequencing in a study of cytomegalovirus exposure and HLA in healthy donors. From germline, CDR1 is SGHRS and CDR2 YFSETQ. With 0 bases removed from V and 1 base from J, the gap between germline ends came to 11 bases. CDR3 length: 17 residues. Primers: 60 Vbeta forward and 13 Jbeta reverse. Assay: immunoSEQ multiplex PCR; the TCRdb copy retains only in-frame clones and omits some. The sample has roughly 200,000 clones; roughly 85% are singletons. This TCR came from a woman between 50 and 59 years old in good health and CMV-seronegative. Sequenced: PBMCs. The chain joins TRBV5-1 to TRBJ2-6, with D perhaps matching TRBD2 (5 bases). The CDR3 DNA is TGCGCCAGCAGCTTGGCCTCACGCGGGTCTGGGGCCAACGTCCTGACTTTC. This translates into CASSLASRGSGANVLTF.